The 26 T cell receptor beta chains below all came from one sample that was sequenced in a study of monozygotic twins with inflammatory bowel disease (dated by TCRdb to the late 2010s). Library creation used 5' RACE. The instrument was an Illumina HiSeq 2500. The reads were reprocessed in TCRdb, with one entry per CDR3 protein sequence and no accompanying DNA. The table held for this sample gives 70,000 to 95,000 distinct CDR3 sequences. The ten largest clones take up 7.4% of the sample. The specimen was blood. The receptors were gathered from a human donor with ulcerative colitis or Crohn's disease, or a healthy co-twin of an affected twin (not recorded which).

This chain joins TRBV7-9 and TRBJ2-1. The CDR3 contains 13 residues. The germline CDR1 and CDR2 sequences are SEHNR and FQNEAQ (reference sequence). CDR3 in amino acids: CASSNWWDNEQFF.

The rearrangement uses TRBV6-1 and TRBJ1-1; as DNA is missing, the TRBD1 call by TCRdb cannot be tested. Germline V lookup: CDR1 MNHNS, CDR2 SASEGT. CDR3 length equals 15 residues. The CDR3 is CASTPAGSGGTEAFF.

This rearrangement joins TRBV20-1 to TRBJ2-7. Germline V gene data show CDR1 as DFQATT and CDR2 as SNEGSKA (reference sequence). The CDR3 is 12 residues long. This CDR3 is CSATKSSYEQYF.

The chain combines TRBV20-1 with TRBJ2-7; the TCRdb call, TRBD2, lacks DNA for checking. CDR1 is DFQATT and CDR2 is SNEGSKA in the germline V gene (reference sequence). The CDR3 runs to 14 residues. CDR3 protein: CSAPTSGHSYEQYF.

The gene calls are TRBV27 and TRBJ2-3; TCRdb returns TRBD2, unconfirmable since there is no DNA. The CDR3 consists of 16 residues. CDR1 is MNHEY, CDR2 SMNVEV, per germline (reference sequence). This CDR3 is CASSLLAGGRTDTQYF.

The chain links TRBV12-3 or TRBV12-4 to TRBJ2-5; TCRdb's D call, TRBD1, is unchecked because there is no DNA. The CDR3 has 12 amino acids. CDR3 protein: CASRTGEETQYF.

The chain employs TRBV18 and TRBJ2-5; with no DNA, the TCRdb D assignment of TRBD1 cannot be verified. The CDR3 has 13 residues. Germline V gene lookup returns CDR1 KGHSH and CDR2 LQKENI. The CDR3 region is CASSRGEQETQYF.

The chain recombines TRBV20-1 with TRBJ2-7. In germline, CDR1 is DFQATT, CDR2 SNEGSKA (reference sequence). CDR3 length equals 13 residues. The CDR3 loop reads CSARTASSYEQYF.

The chain recombines TRBV20-1 with TRBJ1-6; TCRdb calls TRBD1, which cannot be checked without DNA. Germline CDR1 DFQATT, CDR2 SNEGSKA (reference sequence). The CDR3 extends over 15 amino acids. CDR3: CSASLTGSYNSPLHF.

CDR3 loop: CASSYGRDNQPQHF. This chain uses TRBV6-5 with TRBJ1-5; the D gene TCRdb calls, TRBD1, cannot be checked with no DNA. The length of the CDR3 is 14 residues. In germline, CDR1 is MNHEY, CDR2 SVGAGI.

The chain couples TRBV29-1 to TRBJ1-2. In germline, CDR1 is SQVTM, CDR2 ANQGSEA. The CDR3 has 11 amino acids. CDR3 protein: CSVELGNGYTF.

The chain carries TRBV20-1 and TRBJ1-4. This CDR3 region has 11 residues. The germline V gene has CDR1 DFQATT and CDR2 SNEGSKA (reference sequence). The CDR3 is CSARAAEKLFF.

The chain has TRBV7-8 and TRBJ2-3; TCRdb names TRBD2, which stays unverified in the absence of DNA. The CDR3 covers 17 residues. Germline lookup yields CDR1 SGHVS and CDR2 FQNEAQ. The CDR3: CASSFVLAHTSTDTQYF.

The CDR3 sequence is CAISEGHRVDQPQHF. The chain combines TRBV10-3 with TRBJ1-5; TCRdb names TRBD1, which stays unverified in the absence of DNA. Germline CDR1 reads ENHRY; CDR2 reads SYGVKD. This CDR3 region has 15 residues.

The chain employs TRBV7-8 and TRBJ1-6. This CDR3 has 18 residues. Germline CDR1 and CDR2: SGHVS and FQNEAQ. CDR3 region: CASSLAEQTGTLNSPLHF.

The V and J genes are TRBV18 and TRBJ1-1; TCRdb outputs TRBD1, but without DNA this stays unchecked. This CDR3 is 16 amino acids long. In germline, CDR1 is KGHSH, CDR2 LQKENI. CDR3: CASSLSPGQTNTEAFF.

The chain recombines TRBV12-3 or TRBV12-4 with TRBJ1-4; the TRBD1 assignment by TCRdb is unverifiable without DNA. The CDR3 extends over 14 amino acids. The chain's CDR3 is CASSLTVTNEKLFF.

This sequence joins TRBV20-1 and TRBJ2-7; checking the TCRdb D call of TRBD1 is not possible without DNA. The length of the CDR3 is 15 residues. Germline values: CDR1 DFQATT, CDR2 SNEGSKA (reference sequence). CDR3 sequence: CSAQGGTVDTYEQYF.

The chain recombines TRBV2 with TRBJ1-2; TCRdb outputs TRBD1, but without DNA this stays unchecked. The CDR3 is 15 amino acids. Germline CDR1 SNHLY, CDR2 FYNNEI. The CDR3 sequence: CASSRDRFSNYGYTF.

V usage is TRBV20-1 and J usage is TRBJ2-5; the D gene TCRdb calls, TRBD1, cannot be checked with no DNA. Germline CDR1 and CDR2: DFQATT and SNEGSKA (reference sequence). There are 15 residues in the CDR3. CDR3 sequence: CSASPMTEAQETQYF.

This rearrangement joins TRBV11-2 to TRBJ1-5. Germline V gene lookup returns CDR1 SGHAT and CDR2 FQNNGV. This CDR3 region has 18 residues. CDR3: CASSLGNGRARSNQPQHF.

The chain has TRBV5-1 and TRBJ2-3. Germline CDR1 is SGHRS and CDR2 is YFSETQ. The CDR3 extends over 15 amino acids. The CDR3 reads CASSWRNGGPDTQYF. Together with reference TRBV5-1 and TRBJ2-3, the CDR3 gives the full variable domain: KAGVTQTPRYLIKTRGQQVTLSCSPISGHRSVSWYQQTPGQGLQFLFEYFSETQRNKGNFPGRFSGRQFSNSRSEMNVSTLELGDSALYLCASSWRNGGPDTQYFGPGTRLTVL.

The CDR3 sequence is CASSLGTNNEKLFF. The genes are TRBV7-8 and TRBJ1-4. The CDR3 is 14 amino acids. Germline assignment: CDR1 SGHVS and CDR2 FQNEAQ. Looking up the rest from reference TRBV7-8 and TRBJ1-4 gives the full variable domain: GAGVSQSPRYKVAKRGQDVALRCDPISGHVSLFWYQQALGQGPEFLTYFQNEAQLDKSGLPSDRFFAERPEGSVSTLKIQRTQQEDSAVYLCASSLGTNNEKLFFGSGTQLSVL.

This clonotype registers medium-sized by frequency. Here the CDR3 reads CSATQGSNQPQHF. The chain employs TRBV20-1 and TRBJ1-5; TCRdb outputs TRBD1, but without DNA this stays unchecked. From germline, CDR1 is DFQATT and CDR2 SNEGSKA (reference sequence). This CDR3 contains 13 residues.

The chain uses TRBV7-8 and TRBJ1-4. The CDR3 is 14 amino acids. CDR1 SGHVS and CDR2 FQNEAQ come from the germline V gene. The CDR3 loop is CASTRLNGGEKLFF.

V is TRBV5-6 and J is TRBJ1-5; TCRdb's assignment of TRBD1 cannot be checked, as there is no DNA. CDR1 is SGHDT, CDR2 YYEEEE, per germline. The CDR3 is 15 residues long. CDR3 sequence: CASSGRQGGDQPQHF.